These T cell receptor beta chains were read from a single sample in a study of graft-versus-host responses after intestinal transplantation. Libraries were prepared by immunoSEQ multiplex PCR; TCRdb keeps only in-frame clonotypes and omits some of them. This sample yields some 50,000 clones, of which around 85% are seen a single time; less than 0.5% belongs to the top ten. These receptors have no identified antigens. The sequences come from unstimulated CD4+ T cells sorted from spleen or lymph node cells, collected before transplant. The source of these receptors is a human donor who was the organ donor for an intestinal transplant. CDR3s include the opening cysteine and the closing phenylalanine or tryptophan. Each record gives: D gene, J gene, V gene, CDR3 DNA, CDR3 protein. The D gene is left open where the match is weak.

.,TRBJ1-1,TRBV11-3,TGTGCCAGCAGCTCAGGAGGGGGAGGCACTGAAGCTTTCTTT,CASSSGGGGTEAFF
.,TRBJ2-7,TRBV25-1,TGTGCCAGCAGTGAGGGACACTACGAGCAGTACTTC,CASSEGHYEQYF
.,TRBJ1-3,TRBV18,TGTGCCAGCTCACCGTTGCCACCTACAACGGAGATATCTGGAAACACCATATATTTT,CASSPLPPTTEISGNTIYF
.,TRBJ1-1,TRBV5-1,TGCGCCAGCAGTAAGTTTACGAACACTGAAGCTTTCTTT,CASSKFTNTEAFF
TRBD1,TRBJ2-3,TRBV6-1,TGTGCCAGCAGTGTGAGGACAGGGAACACAGATACGCAGTATTTT,CASSVRTGNTDTQYF
.,TRBJ2-2,TRBV18,TGTGCCAGCTCACCGTGGCAAACTTCCTCCACCGGGGAGCTGTTTTTT,CASSPWQTSSTGELFF
.,TRBJ2-1,TRBV5-1,TGCGCCAGCAGCATCCTTTCGACCCTCAATGAGCAGTTCTTC,CASSILSTLNEQFF
TRBD2,TRBJ2-7,TRBV11-2,TGTGCCAGCAGCACCCCTAGCGGGAGAACCTACGAGCAGTACTTC,CASSTPSGRTYEQYF
.,TRBJ1-2,TRBV11-3,TGTGCCAGCAGCTTAGATAGGGGGAACTATGGCTACACCTTC,CASSLDRGNYGYTF
.,TRBJ2-5,TRBV5-1,TGCGCCAGCAGCTTGGGGGCCGGTACCCAAGAGACCCAGTACTTC,CASSLGAGTQETQYF
TRBD2,TRBJ2-3,TRBV10-2,TGCGCCAGCAGTGAGGGGGGACTAGCGGGAATCACAGATACGCAGTATTTT,CASSEGGLAGITDTQYF
.,TRBJ2-1,TRBV5-6,TGTGCCAGCAGCTCCGGACAGACCAATGAGCAGTTCTTC,CASSSGQTNEQFF
TRBD1,TRBJ2-1,TRBV28,TGTGCCAGCAGTTCACCGGGACAGTACTTCAATGAGCAGTTCTTC,CASSSPGQYFNEQFF
.,TRBJ2-7,TRBV28,TGTGCCAGCAGTTTAGACAGGTTACACTACGAGCAGTACTTC,CASSLDRLHYEQYF
TRBD1,TRBJ1-5,TRBV19,TGTGCCACCCATACCGTTCACAGGGGGGCGGATCAGCCCCAGCATTTT,CATHTVHRGADQPQHF
.,TRBJ1-6,TRBV29-1,TGCAGCGTTGGGGCGGCCAATTCACCCCTCCACTTT,CSVGAANSPLHF
.,TRBJ1-4,TRBV6-5,TGTGCCAGCAGTTACGGCGGGGTGGATGAAAAACTGTTTTTT,CASSYGGVDEKLFF
.,TRBJ1-1,TRBV5-5,TGTGCCAGCAGCTTCCGGGGCGTGAACACTGAAGCTTTCTTT,CASSFRGVNTEAFF
.,TRBJ2-1,TRBV5-8,TGTGCCAGCAGCTCCCCCCAGGCGGCCGTTTACAATGAGCAGTTCTTC,CASSSPQAAVYNEQFF
.,TRBJ2-7,TRBV5-1,TGCGCCAGCAGTGAGACAGTCTCCTACGAGCAGTACTTC,CASSETVSYEQYF
.,TRBJ1-1,TRBV2,TGTGCCAGCAGTGACCGGGAGAACACTGAAGCTTTCTTT,CASSDRENTEAFF
TRBD2,TRBJ2-7,TRBV7-8,TGTGCCAGCAGCGTTAGGCGCCTAGCGGGGGGACCCTCCTACGAGCAGTACTTC,CASSVRRLAGGPSYEQYF
TRBD2,TRBJ2-3,TRBV13,TGTGCCAGCAGCAGAACACAGAGCGGGACGGCGGCAGATACGCAGTATTTT,CASSRTQSGTAADTQYF
.,TRBJ2-7,TRBV6-5,TGTGCCAGCTCGGGGGACAGAGCCTACGAGCAGTACTTC,CASSGDRAYEQYF
.,TRBJ2-5,TRBV18,TGTGCCAGCTCACGGGGTAGAGAGACCCAGTACTTC,CASSRGRETQYF
.,TRBJ1-4,TRBV5-1,TGCGCCAGCAGCTTAGGGGCAGCGGGTAATGAAAAACTGTTTTTT,CASSLGAAGNEKLFF
TRBD2,TRBJ2-4,TRBV6-1,TGTGCCAGCAGCGGGGCTAGCGGGAGGGAAGGGTACTTC,CASSGASGREGYF
.,TRBJ2-5,TRBV6-5,TGTGCCAGCAGTCTCGGACGGGGGGAGACCCAGTACTTC,CASSLGRGETQYF
TRBD2,TRBJ2-2,TRBV23-1,TGCGCCAGCAGTCAATCGACCCCTAGCGGGGGCCCGACCGGGGAGCTGTTTTTT,CASSQSTPSGGPTGELFF